This T cell receptor (beta chain) appears in the sequencing data of a study of T cells in Graves' hyperthyroidism and ophthalmopathy. Notes on the study in general: Peripheral blood also featured most of the thyroid clonotypes expanded above 0.001. Before onset, ophthalmopathy was predicted by the model a median approximately 6.7 months earlier.

The J segment lost 7 bases and the V segment lost 4 bases, leaving 5 bases of the junction unmatched. CDR1 and CDR2 (germline): SGHRS, YFSETQ. The CDR3 is made up of 13 amino acids. For ophthalmopathy patients, the Clinical Activity Score was at least 3 and the NOSPECS grade at least 4; duration was under 3 months. This clonotype came up many times. Its antigen is unknown. RNA transcripts yielded amplified TCR beta CDR3 regions. With the HTBI primer set, the TCR CDR3 went through a first round of RT-PCR. TCRdb re-analysed the multiplex PCR reads in MiXCR, keeping a single row per CDR3 protein. This sample carries about 600,000 distinct CDR3 sequences, 13% to 15% of them seen once, and the ten largest clones take around 12%.

The clonotype was recovered from a woman aged 45-65 years with Graves' ophthalmopathy. The rearrangement uses TRBV5-1 and TRBJ1-2; 9 bases are a match to TRBD1. Sequencing input: blood. The CDR3 DNA reads as TGCGCCAGCAGCACGGGACAGGGAACTGGCTACACCTTC. This codes for CASSTGQGTGYTF.